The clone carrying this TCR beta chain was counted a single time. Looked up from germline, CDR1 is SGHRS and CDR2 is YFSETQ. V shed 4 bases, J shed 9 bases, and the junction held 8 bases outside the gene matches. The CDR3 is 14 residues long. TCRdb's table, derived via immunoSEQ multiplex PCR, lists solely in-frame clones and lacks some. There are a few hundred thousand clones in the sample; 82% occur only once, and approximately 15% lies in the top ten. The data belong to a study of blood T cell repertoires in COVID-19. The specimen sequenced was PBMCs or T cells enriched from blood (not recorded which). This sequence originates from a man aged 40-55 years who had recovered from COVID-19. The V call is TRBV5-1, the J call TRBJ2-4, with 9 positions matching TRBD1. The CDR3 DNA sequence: TGCGCCAGCAGCCCAACGACAGGGGGGGCCATTCAGTACTTC. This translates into CASSPTTGGAIQYF.